This is a list of T cell receptor beta chains from one sample in a study of shared clonotypes between healthy human individuals. Method: immunoSEQ multiplex PCR; TCRdb's copy keeps in-frame clones and lacks some. Among about 1.5 million clones listed, approximately 98% were seen once. Sequencing was done on a sample of naive CD4+ T cells sorted from blood. Receptor source: a man aged 25 to 45 in good health. Each CDR3 is given with its conserved first and last residue. The D gene is left open where the match is weak.

d_call: -; j_call: TRBJ1-3; v_call: TRBV7-9; cdr3_aa: CASSLDGTGNTIYF; cdr3_nt: TGTGCCAGCAGCTTAGACGGAACTGGAAACACCATATATTTT
d_call: -; j_call: TRBJ1-5; v_call: TRBV28; cdr3_aa: CANPGAHSNQPQHF; cdr3_nt: TGTGCCAATCCAGGGGCACATAGCAATCAGCCCCAGCATTTT
d_call: TRBD2; j_call: TRBJ2-7; v_call: TRBV11-2; cdr3_aa: CASSLVSSGSFSEQYF; cdr3_nt: TGTGCCAGCAGCTTAGTATCTAGCGGGAGTTTCAGCGAGCAGTACTTC
d_call: TRBD2; j_call: TRBJ2-1; v_call: TRBV10-1; cdr3_aa: CASSEGTSGRLSSYNEQFF; cdr3_nt: TGCGCCAGCAGTGAGGGAACTAGCGGGAGGCTTAGCTCCTACAATGAGCAGTTCTTC
d_call: TRBD2; j_call: TRBJ2-1; v_call: TRBV2; cdr3_aa: CASSGWAGVEQFF; cdr3_nt: TGTGCCAGCAGTGGTTGGGCGGGAGTTGAGCAGTTCTTC
d_call: -; j_call: TRBJ2-7; v_call: TRBV28; cdr3_aa: CASSVPTESSYEQYF; cdr3_nt: TGTGCCAGCAGTGTCCCGACGGAGAGCTCCTACGAGCAGTACTTC
d_call: -; j_call: TRBJ2-5; v_call: TRBV19; cdr3_aa: CASRETGQETQYF; cdr3_nt: TGTGCCAGTAGAGAGACAGGCCAAGAGACCCAGTACTTC
d_call: TRBD2; j_call: TRBJ2-5; v_call: TRBV5-1; cdr3_aa: CASSSGTKGEIQYF; cdr3_nt: TGCGCCAGCAGCTCAGGGACTAAAGGGGAGATCCAGTACTTC
d_call: -; j_call: TRBJ1-5; v_call: TRBV19; cdr3_aa: CASSIEGRGQPQHF; cdr3_nt: TGTGCCAGTAGTATAGAGGGCAGGGGACAGCCCCAGCATTTT
d_call: -; j_call: TRBJ1-2; v_call: TRBV7-9; cdr3_aa: CASSLAPGRPNINYGYTF; cdr3_nt: TGTGCCAGCAGCTTAGCGCCAGGCAGACCGAATATTAACTATGGCTACACCTTC
d_call: -; j_call: TRBJ1-4; v_call: TRBV18; cdr3_aa: CASSPTVVTNEKLFF; cdr3_nt: TGTGCCAGCTCACCGACGGTCGTGACTAATGAAAAACTGTTTTTT